This TCR beta chain emerged from a study of blood T cell repertoires in COVID-19. This CDR3 has 14 amino acids. Germline lookup yields CDR1 SGHRS and CDR2 YFSETQ. Trimming pared 4 bases from V and 1 base from J, leaving 8 bases between. In the original workflow: Reference gene primers were amplified, and this amplification served to estimate nucleated cell counts. The protocol was immunoSEQ multiplex PCR, while the TCRdb copy is restricted to in-frame clones and leaves out a portion. From that table come the V and J calls and clone size; the DNA was used to work out D and trimming. This table has tens of thousands of clones, 87% appearing once.

Sequenced sample: peripheral blood. This clonotype was sampled from a male donor with acute or convalescent COVID-19. The rearrangement joins TRBV5-1 to TRBJ2-2, with unresolved D. CDR3 sequence (DNA): TGCGCCAGCAGCCCTCAGTGGAACACCGGGGAGCTGTTTTTT. Its translation is CASSPQWNTGELFF.